Following are 32 T cell receptor beta chains from one sample sequenced in a study of T cell repertoires in cytomegalovirus infection. TCRdb re-called the reads through MiXCR, storing one row per CDR3 protein. The sample lists 100,000 to 150,000 distinct CDR3 sequences, approximately 9.2% seen once, with roughly 9.1% in the top ten. Sequencing was performed on PBMCs. These TCRs come from a human donor in good health (CMV status not recorded). Some clones in this sample may be carry-over from other donors' samples.

V usage is TRBV6-6 and J usage is TRBJ1-6; no reliable D call. The germline V and J ends were trimmed by 1 base and 7 bases, with 8 bases remaining between them. The CDR3 sequence is 14 residues long. From germline, CDR1 is MNHNY and CDR2 SVGAGI (reference sequence). The CDR3 coding sequence is TGTGCCAGCAGTTACTACACGCGGAATTCACCCCTCCACTTT. It codes for CASSYYTRNSPLHF.

Ten or more counts support this clonotype. This sequence joins TRBV7-6 and TRBJ1-5; no definite D call. Between the trimmed V and J ends, which lost 5 bases and 2 bases, there was a span of 13 bases. The CDR3 has 15 residues. Germline V gene data show CDR1 as SGHVS and CDR2 as FNYEAQ. The CDR3 nucleotides read TGTGCCAGCAGCCCCGGGCCACTGGGCAATCAGCCCCAGCATTTT. Protein product: CASSPGPLGNQPQHF.

This clonotype was observed at least ten times. J is TRBJ2-7 and V is TRBV6-4, with D maybe TRBD1 (5 bases). The germline gives CDR1 MRHNA, CDR2 SNTAGT. With 4 bases removed from V and 4 bases from J, the gap between germline ends came to 8 bases. The CDR3 contains 12 residues. CDR3 sequence (DNA): TGTGCCAGCAGTGGACGGACATACGAGCAGTACTTC. It yields the protein CASSGRTYEQYF.

The sample holds many counts of this clonotype. V gene TRBV7-8 combines with J gene TRBJ2-7; 7 bases are a match to TRBD1. There are 16 residues in the CDR3. Germline V gene data show CDR1 as SGHVS and CDR2 as FQNEAQ. After removal of 2 bases from V and 5 bases from J, the junction contained 12 bases not matched to a gene. CDR3 sequence reads: CASSLRPQGEIDEQYF. The CDR3 nucleotides are TGTGCCAGCAGCTTAAGGCCCCAGGGGGAGATCGACGAGCAGTACTTC.

The rearrangement joins TRBV5-1 to TRBJ2-7; D unresolved. Looked up from germline, CDR1 is SGHRS and CDR2 is YFSETQ. The CDR3 extends over 13 amino acids. Deletions cut 4 bases from V and 6 bases from J, with 14 bases between. CDR3 bases: TGCGCCAGCAGCCCTAACATGGGCTCCGAGCAGTACTTC. Its protein product is CASSPNMGSEQYF.

A single count supports this clonotype. This likely comes from a read error, as the CDR3 has no conserved phenylalanine or tryptophan at its end. The chain employs TRBV29-1 and TRBJ1-2, with a weak D call TRBD1 (6 bases). Germline lookup yields CDR1 SQVTM and CDR2 ANQGSEA. V dropped 7 bases and J dropped 10 bases, with 22 bases sitting between them. The CDR3 has 13 amino acids. As DNA, the CDR3 is TGCAGCGCCACGGACAGTCCGGGGCTAGTCTACACCTAC. Translating it yields CSATDSPGLVYTY.

This clonotype was counted ten times or more. This rearrangement joins TRBV28 to TRBJ1-1; 9 bases map to TRBD1. The CDR3 totals 14 residues. Per the germline V gene, CDR1 is MDHEN and CDR2 is SYDVKM. The J segment lost 4 bases and the V segment lost 4 bases, leaving 4 bases of the junction unmatched. CDR3: CASSWGTGTTEAFF. DNA of the CDR3: TGTGCCAGCAGTTGGGGGACAGGGACCACTGAAGCTTTCTTT.

There are many counts of this clonotype. The chain joins TRBV2 to TRBJ2-3; no firm D call. Germline V gene lookup returns CDR1 SNHLY and CDR2 FYNNEI. The CDR3 is 14 amino acids. The germline V and J ends were trimmed by 3 bases and 1 base, with 8 bases remaining between them. The CDR3 nucleotides are TGTGCCAGCAGTGAGACTTACGGCACAGATACGCAGTATTTT. Its protein product is CASSETYGTDTQYF.

This clonotype was picked up many times. The rearrangement joins TRBV7-3 to TRBJ1-1; TRBD1 agrees at 9 bases. The trim removed 3 bases at V and 3 bases at J, leaving 2 bases unmatched. The CDR3 is 14 residues long. Germline CDR1 is SGHTA and CDR2 is FQGTGA. CDR3 nucleotides: TGTGCCAGCAGCTTGTACAGGGGGCACACTGAAGCTTTCTTT. It codes for CASSLYRGHTEAFF.

This clonotype was detected many times. At one end, the junction sequence differs from germline, possibly due to a read error. The V gene is TRBV6-5, the J gene TRBJ2-5; D possibly corresponds to TRBD2 (5 bases). Germline CDR1 reads MNHEY; CDR2 reads SVGAGI. This CDR3 spans 12 amino acids. CDR3 in amino acids: CASGYSRGTQYF. DNA for the CDR3: TGCGCCAGCGGTTACAGTCGAGGGACCCAGTACTTC.

This clonotype was observed a single time. The chain has TRBV5-1 and TRBJ1-3; D remains ambiguous. CDR3 length: 17 residues. The ends were cut back, 0 bases at V and 2 bases at J, with 15 bases in the middle. Germline V gene lookup returns CDR1 SGHRS and CDR2 YFSETQ. The CDR3 nucleotides are TGCGCCAGCAGCTTGGGACCCACAGTGCTCCCTGGAAACACCATATATTTT. It specifies CASSLGPTVLPGNTIYF.

This clonotype was detected ten times or more. The chain employs TRBV2 and TRBJ1-2, with TRBD1 as a possible D gene (6 bases). Germline V gene data show CDR1 as SNHLY and CDR2 as FYNNEI. The CDR3 runs to 15 residues. Trimming took off 5 bases at V and 2 bases at J, with 15 bases between the two ends. CDR3 protein: CASSSFQGTNYGYTF. CDR3 nucleotides: TGTGCCAGCAGTTCTTTTCAGGGGACCAACTATGGCTACACCTTC.

J is TRBJ1-3 and V is TRBV19; maybe TRBD1 (5 bases). The germline V gene has CDR1 LNHDA and CDR2 SQIVND (reference sequence). The CDR3 loop spans 15 amino acids. The V gene lost 9 bases and the J gene lost 8 bases, with 23 bases spanning the gap. CDR3 in amino acids: CASRDGGLGGDTIYF. As DNA, the CDR3 is TGTGCCAGCCGGGACGGAGGATTAGGAGGGGACACCATATATTTT.

There are many counts of this clonotype. The rearrangement uses TRBV20-1 and TRBJ1-2; D unresolved. The V and J ends lost 6 bases and 2 bases respectively, with 10 bases between them. CDR3 length equals 12 residues. Germline V gene sequence: CDR1 DFQATT, CDR2 SNEGSKA (reference sequence). DNA for the CDR3: TGCAGTGCGCCGACGGAAAACTATGGCTACACCTTC. Translating gives CSAPTENYGYTF.

This clonotype was seen ten or more times. J is TRBJ2-3 and V is TRBV7-2; the D is unclear. The CDR3 loop spans 15 amino acids. The germline V and J ends were trimmed by 1 base and 0 bases, with 8 bases remaining between them. Germline CDR1 is SGHTA and CDR2 is FQGNSA. Here the CDR3 reads CASSLGTTSTDTQYF. Here the CDR3 DNA reads TGTGCCAGCAGCTTAGGGACCACTAGCACAGATACGCAGTATTTT.

This clonotype was recorded at least ten times. The V call is TRBV7-9, the J call TRBJ1-4; maybe TRBD1 (5 bases). CDR1 is SEHNR, CDR2 FQNEAQ, per germline (reference sequence). Trimming stripped 4 bases from V and 8 bases from J, with 17 bases between. The CDR3 loop spans 15 amino acids. DNA of the CDR3: TGTGCCAGCAGCTCTCAATCCGGGACGGCCGAAAAACTGTTTTTT. As protein: CASSSQSGTAEKLFF. Together with reference TRBV7-9 and TRBJ1-4, the CDR3 gives the full variable domain: DTGVSQNPRHKITKRGQNVTFRCDPISEHNRLYWYRQTLGQGPEFLTYFQNEAQLEKSRLLSDRFSAERPKGSFSTLEIQRTEQGDSAMYLCASSSQSGTAEKLFFGSGTQLSVL.

This clonotype occurred a few times. The chain uses TRBV29-1 and TRBJ2-3; unclear D gene. Germline V gene sequence: CDR1 SQVTM, CDR2 ANQGSEA. This CDR3 is 10 amino acids long. Trimming stripped 7 bases from V and 6 bases from J, with 8 bases between. This CDR3 reads CSAGPDTQYF. CDR3 nucleotides: TGCAGCGCTGGTCCGGATACGCAGTATTTT.

This chain links TRBV5-1 with TRBJ1-2; D is perhaps TRBD1 (6 bases). There are 15 residues in the CDR3. V lost 2 bases to trimming and J lost 0 bases, with 11 bases between them. Germline-derived CDR1 and CDR2 are SGHRS and YFSETQ. DNA of the CDR3: TGCGCCAGCAGCTTAGGGGGTAAAGCTAACTATGGCTACACCTTC. It yields the protein CASSLGGKANYGYTF.

In this sample, this clonotype turned up once. This may be a read error: a much more frequent sequence differs by one nucleotide. The genes are TRBV25-1 and TRBJ1-4; D is undetermined. This CDR3 comprises 18 residues. Germline V lookup: CDR1 MGHDK, CDR2 SYGVNS. The CDR3 coding sequence is TGTGCCAGCAGTGAATATAGGGATCTGGATATTAGATATGAAAATCTGTTTTTT. Residues: CASSEYRDLDIRYENLFF. The variable domain in full, with the rest retrieved from reference TRBV25-1 and TRBJ1-4, is EADIYQTPRYLVIGTGKKITLECSQTMGHDKMYWYQQDPGMELHLIHYSYGVNSTEKGDLSSESTVSRIRTEHFPLTLESARPSHTSQYLCASSEYRDLDIRYENLFFGSGTQLSVL.

This clonotype was counted ten times or more. This chain links TRBV28 with TRBJ1-5; D is perhaps TRBD1 (6 bases). The V and J ends lost 5 bases and 4 bases respectively, with 18 bases between them. The CDR3 has 16 amino acids. Germline lookup yields CDR1 MDHEN and CDR2 SYDVKM. The CDR3 spells CASSGQGGGGNQPQHF. As DNA, the CDR3 is TGTGCCAGCAGTGGGCAGGGTGGAGGGGGGAATCAGCCCCAGCATTTT.

This clonotype was seen only a few times. V gene TRBV20-1 combines with J gene TRBJ2-5; no clear D gene. Germline V gene sequence: CDR1 DFQATT, CDR2 SNEGSKA (reference sequence). Trimming removed 3 bases from V and 3 bases from J, with 8 bases in between. The CDR3 spans 12 residues. CDR3 in amino acids: CSASRQEETQYF. CDR3 in DNA: TGCAGTGCTAGTAGGCAGGAAGAGACCCAGTACTTC.

This clonotype was detected ten times or more. The chain uses TRBV20-1 and TRBJ2-7; D call uncertain. Germline V gene lookup returns CDR1 DFQATT and CDR2 SNEGSKA (reference sequence). V dropped 0 bases and J dropped 3 bases, with 6 bases sitting between them. CDR3 length: 12 amino acids. In nucleotides, the CDR3 is TGCAGTGCTAGAGATCCGGACTACGAGCAGTACTTC. Residues: CSARDPDYEQYF.

CDR3 amino acids: CAISEFGGGRETQYF. CDR3 DNA: TGTGCCATCAGTGAGTTTGGGGGGGGCCGCGAGACCCAGTACTTC. The rearrangement joins TRBV10-3 to TRBJ2-5, with D possibly TRBD2 on 7 matching bases. Looked up from germline, CDR1 is ENHRY and CDR2 is SYGVKD. The CDR3 loop spans 15 amino acids. Trimming pared 1 base from V and 5 bases from J, leaving 14 bases between.

This clonotype came up many times. J is TRBJ1-2 and V is TRBV7-2; 8 positions match TRBD1. Trimming cost V 6 bases and J 4 bases; bases outside gene matches: 4. CDR3 size: 13 residues. Germline V gives CDR1 SGHTA, CDR2 FQGNSA. The CDR3 sequence is CASRTGDSYGYTF. DNA of the CDR3: TGTGCCAGCAGGACAGGGGATAGCTATGGCTACACCTTC.

This clonotype has ten or more counts. V usage is TRBV11-2 and J usage is TRBJ1-4, with TRBD1 matching 8 bases. The CDR3 runs to 15 residues. Germline V lookup: CDR1 SGHAT, CDR2 FQNNGV. With 6 bases clipped from V and 5 bases from J, the junction kept 8 bases outside the gene matches. The CDR3 loop reads CASSQSTGENEKLFF. DNA for the CDR3: TGTGCCAGCAGTCAATCGACAGGGGAAAATGAAAAACTGTTTTTT.

This clonotype was seen ten or more times. The chain employs TRBV7-9 and TRBJ2-2; D is possibly TRBD2 (6 bases). The CDR3 totals 15 residues. V was shortened by 4 bases and J by 3 bases, with 12 bases between the two germline ends. The germline CDR1 and CDR2 sequences are SEHNR and FQNEAQ (reference sequence). The DNA of the CDR3 is TGTGCCAGCAGCTCCAAGGGACTTTACACCGGGGAGCTGTTTTTT. This sequence encodes CASSSKGLYTGELFF.

This clonotype appeared once. A much larger clone is a single base away; this may be a read error. The rearrangement links TRBV7-2 to TRBJ2-1; 7 bases match TRBD1. The CDR3 loop spans 12 amino acids. CDR1 is SGHTA and CDR2 is FQGNSA in the germline V gene. Germline trimming cut 10 bases from V and 6 bases from J; bases unmatched to any gene: 6. CDR3 amino acids: CTTHRGPNEQFF. CDR3 nucleotides: TGTACCACACACAGGGGACCCAATGAGCAGTTCTTC.

The chain is built from TRBV7-2 and TRBJ1-1; D unclear. Trimming took 5 bases from V and 0 from J, leaving 7 bases between them. Per the germline V gene, CDR1 is SGHTA and CDR2 is FQGNSA. The CDR3 consists of 13 residues. This chain's CDR3 is CASSRGMNTEAFF. As DNA, the CDR3 is TGTGCCAGCAGCCGAGGGATGAACACTGAAGCTTTCTTT. Looking up the rest from reference TRBV7-2 and TRBJ1-1 gives the full variable domain: GAGVSQSPSNKVTEKGKDVELRCDPISGHTALYWYRQSLGQGLEFLIYFQGNSAPDKSGLPSDRFSAERTGGSVSTLTIQRTQQEDSAVYLCASSRGMNTEAFFGQGTRLTVV.

This clonotype was recorded at least ten times. V and J are TRBV6-1 and TRBJ1-2, with 11 bases fitting TRBD1. The CDR3 length is 13 residues. Germline CDR1 reads MNHNS; CDR2 reads SASEGT. J lost 8 bases, V lost 8 bases, and 7 bases had no gene match. In DNA form, the CDR3 reads TGTGCCAGCCGAGGACAGGGGGCAAGGGGCTACACCTTC. Protein sequence: CASRGQGARGYTF.

This clonotype was counted ten times or more. V usage is TRBV20-1 and J usage is TRBJ1-3; a possible D gene is TRBD1 (6 bases). The CDR3 is 14 amino acids. Trimming took 2 bases from V and 4 from J, leaving 12 bases between them. Germline V CDR1 and CDR2: DFQATT, SNEGSKA (reference sequence). This CDR3 reads CSARSRTAGNTIYF. CDR3 sequence (DNA): TGCAGTGCTAGATCTCGGACAGCGGGAAACACCATATATTTT.

This clonotype came up a few times. The J gene is TRBJ2-1, the V gene TRBV19; maybe TRBD1 (6 bases). This CDR3 has 16 amino acids. The germline gives CDR1 LNHDA, CDR2 SQIVND (reference sequence). V was pared by 3 bases and J by 2 bases, with 14 bases between. The CDR3 DNA reads as TGTGCCAGTAGTATCACAGGGAGAGCGGCCTACAATGAGCAGTTCTTC. Its translation is CASSITGRAAYNEQFF. Variable domain in full (rest from reference TRBV19 and TRBJ2-1): DGGITQSPKYLFRKEGQNVTLSCEQNLNHDAMYWYRQDPGQGLRLIYYSQIVNDFQKGDIAEGYSVSREKKESFPLTVTSAQKNPTAFYLCASSITGRAAYNEQFFGPGTRLTVL.

This clonotype was recorded at least ten times. The chain links TRBV20-1 to TRBJ1-5; D perhaps matches TRBD1 (5 bases). The CDR3 extends over 15 amino acids. V was trimmed by 2 bases and J by 10 bases, leaving 21 bases between them. CDR1 and CDR2 from the germline V gene are DFQATT and SNEGSKA (reference sequence). The CDR3 region is CSARSGSGPGDPQHF. CDR3 DNA: TGCAGTGCTAGATCCGGATCGGGCCCCGGGGACCCCCAGCATTTT.